These 17 T cell receptor beta chains were all obtained from the same sample, sequenced in a study of low-dose radiotherapy and immunotherapy resistance in tumors. As to time point: before trial treatment. Over 20 PCR cycles, TCRs were amplified from a constant-region primer and V-primer adapter. A single record per CDR3 protein comes from TCRdb applying MiXCR to the reads. The sample lists about 47,000 distinct CDR3 sequences, about 12% occurring once. The source was PBMCs, collected before treatment. Every receptor here comes from a female donor with ovarian cancer.

At least ten counts were recorded for this clonotype. The rearrangement links TRBV29-1 to TRBJ2-1; 10 nucleotides agree with TRBD1. With 7 bases clipped from V and 6 bases from J, the junction kept 9 bases outside the gene matches. The CDR3 is 14 amino acids. In germline, CDR1 is SQVTM, CDR2 ANQGSEA. The CDR3 DNA is TGCAGCGGGACGGGACAGGGGTGGTCCAATGAGCAGTTCTTC. Translation gives CSGTGQGWSNEQFF.

This clonotype showed up just a few times. The genes are TRBV10-3 and TRBJ2-1, with 11 nucleotides matching TRBD2. V dropped 6 bases and J dropped 4; count of bases not matched to a gene: 5. Germline-derived CDR1 and CDR2 are ENHRY and SYGVKD. This CDR3 has 15 amino acids. The CDR3 loop reads CAIRTTSGSYNEQFF. For the CDR3, the DNA is TGTGCCATCAGGACCACTAGCGGGAGTTACAATGAGCAGTTCTTC.

At least ten counts were recorded for this clonotype. This rearrangement joins TRBV27 to TRBJ1-5; 8 nucleotides match TRBD1. Per the germline V gene, CDR1 is MNHEY and CDR2 is SMNVEV (reference sequence). Losses at the gene ends were 8 bases for V and 4 bases for J; bases not matched to a gene: 13. The CDR3 is 16 amino acids. The CDR3 coding sequence is TGTGCCAGCGGAGATGTGACAGGGGCGCGGAATCAGCCCCAGCATTTT. The encoded protein is CASGDVTGARNQPQHF.

This clonotype is medium-sized in the sample. The chain has TRBV2 and TRBJ2-7; D possibly uses TRBD1 or TRBD2 (7 bases each). V was cut by 8 bases and J by 4 bases, with 18 bases left in between. The CDR3 runs to 14 residues. Germline loops: CDR1 SNHLY, CDR2 FYNNEI. The chain's CDR3 is CASVPQGGVYEQYF. The DNA of the CDR3 is TGTGCCAGCGTCCCCCAGGGGGGGGTTTACGAGCAGTACTTC.

This clonotype was seen repeatedly, ten times or more. The CDR3 sequence: CASSYEGSQNEKLFF. The DNA for the CDR3 is TGTGCCAGCAGTTACGAAGGGTCACAAAATGAAAAACTGTTTTTT. The V call is TRBV6-6, the J call TRBJ1-4; D remains ambiguous. The CDR3 totals 15 residues. Trimming left V 2 bases short and J 5 bases short, with 12 bases between. Germline-derived CDR1 and CDR2 are MNHNY and SVGAGI (reference sequence).

This clonotype has a count of ten or more. The DNA of the CDR3 is TGTGCCAGCAGCCGGGACAGGGAGCCCTACGAGCAGTACTTC. As protein: CASSRDREPYEQYF. The V gene is TRBV2, the J gene TRBJ2-7, with 9 bases identical to TRBD1. The CDR3 is 14 residues long. Trimming removed 6 bases from V and 2 bases from J; junction bases left unmatched: 5. Germline lookup yields CDR1 SNHLY and CDR2 FYNNEI.

The chain recombines TRBV3-1 with TRBJ1-5; D remains ambiguous. CDR1 and CDR2 (germline): LGHDT, YNNKEL (reference sequence). The V and J ends lost 6 bases and 7 bases respectively, with 10 bases between them. The CDR3 spans 12 residues. The CDR3 bases are TGTGCCAGCAGTGACGCGGGACAGCCCCAGCATTTT. Translating it yields CASSDAGQPQHF.

This clonotype was detected a few times. The rearrangement uses TRBV6-8 and TRBJ1-5; D uncertain. Germline CDR1 and CDR2: MNHGY and SAAAGT. With 5 bases removed from V and 11 bases from J, the gap between germline ends came to 13 bases. This CDR3 comprises 12 residues. The CDR3 loop reads CASSARGSAQHF. Written as DNA, the CDR3 is TGTGCCAGCAGTGCCCGCGGATCGGCCCAGCATTTT.

This clonotype was recorded at least ten times. The chain couples TRBV12-5 to TRBJ2-7; 8 bases agree with TRBD1. Losses at the gene ends were 2 bases for V and 6 bases for J; bases not matched to a gene: 15. CDR1 and CDR2 from the germline V gene are LGHNT and FRNRAP. The CDR3 loop spans 17 amino acids. The CDR3 DNA is TGTGCTAGTGGTTTGATTTCCGTCCAGGGGGCGCGGGTCGAGCAGTACTTC. Protein sequence: CASGLISVQGARVEQYF.

This clonotype was observed at least ten times. One end of the junction does not line up with germline, which may come from a read error. This chain connects TRBV5-4 to TRBJ2-3; no definite D call. The germline CDR1 and CDR2 sequences are SGHNT and YYREEE (reference sequence). This CDR3 is built from 12 residues. The CDR3 protein is CAGSLKDSTQYF. The CDR3, as DNA: TGTGCCGGCAGCTTGAAGGATAGTACGCAGTATTTT.

This clonotype was observed many times. The chain employs TRBV7-3 and TRBJ2-1; the D gene is possibly TRBD1 (6 bases). This CDR3 comprises 16 residues. Trimming removed 1 base from V and 4 bases from J, with 14 bases in between. CDR1 SGHTA and CDR2 FQGTGA come from the germline V gene. CDR3 region: CASSLSGTQNYNEQFF. CDR3 coding DNA: TGTGCCAGCAGCTTAAGTGGGACACAGAATTACAATGAGCAGTTCTTC.

This clonotype has at least ten counts. The chain has TRBV12-3 or TRBV12-4 and TRBJ1-5; 9 positions match TRBD1. The CDR3 length is 15 residues. V shed 6 bases and J 5 bases; nucleotides not matched to a gene: 8. CDR3 sequence (DNA): TGTGCCAGCAGCCCGGGACAGGGTAAAGATCAGCCCCAGCATTTT. It encodes CASSPGQGKDQPQHF.

This clonotype has a count of ten or more. In DNA form, the CDR3 reads TGCGCCAGCAGCTTTGCCAGCTCTGGGGCCAACGTCCTGACTTTC. It specifies CASSFASSGANVLTF. The chain has TRBV5-1 and TRBJ2-6; D uncertain. The CDR3 sequence is 15 residues long. Germline V gene lookup returns CDR1 SGHRS and CDR2 YFSETQ. Trimming left V 2 bases short and J 0 bases short, with 6 bases between.

There are many counts of this clonotype. The chain couples TRBV29-1 to TRBJ1-2; 7 nucleotides align to TRBD1. With V trimmed by 6 bases and J by 8 bases, 6 bases remained unmatched. The CDR3 has 11 amino acids. The germline V gene encodes CDR1 SQVTM and CDR2 ANQGSEA. Written as DNA, the CDR3 is TGCAGCGTAGTAGCAGGGGGAGGCTACACCTTC. Amino acids: CSVVAGGGYTF.

In its sample, this clonotype was seen many times. This chain links TRBV12-3 or TRBV12-4 with TRBJ1-5, with 7 bases lining up with TRBD1. With 6 bases clipped from V and 2 bases from J, the junction kept 13 bases outside the gene matches. This CDR3 spans 17 amino acids. CDR3 loop: CASSPDREFVGNQPQHF. In DNA form, the CDR3 reads TGTGCCAGCAGCCCAGACAGGGAATTCGTTGGCAATCAGCCCCAGCATTTT.

This clonotype was recorded many times. The chain carries TRBV5-1 and TRBJ2-1; the D gene is possibly TRBD2 (6 bases). V gave up 7 bases and J gave up 6 bases, with 17 bases separating them. Germline CDR1 SGHRS, CDR2 YFSETQ. The CDR3 runs to 14 residues. The CDR3: CASAGKAEGNEQFF. The DNA of the CDR3 is TGCGCCAGCGCCGGAAAAGCGGAGGGCAATGAGCAGTTCTTC.

The chain combines TRBV5-4 with TRBJ2-5, with D possibly TRBD2 on 7 matching bases. Germline V lookup: CDR1 SGHNT, CDR2 YYREEE (reference sequence). Trimming stripped 3 bases from V and 2 bases from J, with 11 bases between. This CDR3 spans 14 amino acids. The CDR3 sequence is CASSWGGWQETQYF. CDR3 sequence (DNA): TGTGCCAGCAGCTGGGGGGGCTGGCAAGAGACCCAGTACTTC.